These 19 T cell receptor beta chains share one sample of origin, sequenced in a study of cytomegalovirus exposure and HLA in healthy donors. In the PCR, 60 Vbeta and 13 Jbeta primers were used. The assay was immunoSEQ multiplex PCR, and TCRdb's table has in-frame clones only and misses some. The listing records some 89,000 clones. Sequencing was performed on PBMCs. The receptors were gathered from a woman aged 30 to 39 in good health and CMV-seronegative.

The CDR3 bases are TGTGCCAGCAGTTTATCAGTGAACACTGAAGCTTTCTTT. Its protein is CASSLSVNTEAFF. This chain connects TRBV28 to TRBJ1-1, with D unclear. Germline CDR1 reads MDHEN; CDR2 reads SYDVKM. The CDR3 extends over 13 amino acids. The V and J ends lost 1 base and 0 bases respectively, with 3 bases between them.

V is TRBV4-1 and J is TRBJ2-5, with 7 bases identical to TRBD2. The germline CDR1 and CDR2 sequences are MGHRA and YSYEKL. Losses at the gene ends were 0 bases for V and 4 bases for J; bases not matched to a gene: 8. The CDR3 is 16 amino acids. As DNA, the CDR3 is TGCGCCAGCAGCCAAGACGGGGGAGGGAATGGAGAGACCCAGTACTTC. Amino acid sequence: CASSQDGGGNGETQYF.

The chain has TRBV7-3 and TRBJ2-6, with D possibly TRBD2 on 5 matching bases. Germline V gene sequence: CDR1 SGHTA, CDR2 FQGTGA. This CDR3 comprises 18 residues. Between the trimmed V and J ends, which lost 5 bases and 1 base, there was a span of 18 bases. In DNA form, the CDR3 reads TGTGCCAGCAGCCCCCTGACTACCCCACGGTCTGGGGCCAACGTCCTGACTTTC. Translated, it gives CASSPLTTPRSGANVLTF.

The V and J genes are TRBV7-9 and TRBJ1-2; 7 bases align to TRBD1. Germline CDR1 is SEHNR and CDR2 is FQNEAQ (reference sequence). The V gene end was trimmed by 6 bases and the J gene end by 1 base; junction bases not matched to a gene: 5. This CDR3 is 14 amino acids long. CDR3 in DNA: TGTGCCAGCAGTCCGACAGGGATTAACTATGGCTACACCTTC. It codes for CASSPTGINYGYTF.

A remark on this clone: This specimen includes other DNA sequences encoding the same CDR3. The chain joins TRBV18 to TRBJ1-5, with D possibly TRBD1 on 6 matching bases. Germline V gene sequence: CDR1 KGHSH, CDR2 LQKENI. This CDR3 region has 15 residues. V was trimmed by 6 bases and J by 0 bases, leaving 12 bases between them. This CDR3 is CASSPGTTSNQPQHF. As DNA, the CDR3 is TGTGCCAGCTCTCCGGGGACAACTAGCAATCAGCCCCAGCATTTT.

This sequence joins TRBV28 and TRBJ1-5; D remains unclear. This CDR3 comprises 15 residues. Germline V CDR1 and CDR2: MDHEN, SYDVKM. V shed 2 bases and J shed 0 bases, with 8 bases lying between them. The CDR3: CASSLARYSNQPQHF. In DNA, the CDR3 is TGTGCCAGCAGTTTAGCCAGATATAGCAATCAGCCCCAGCATTTT.

This chain links TRBV4-1 with TRBJ2-7; 7 nucleotides align to TRBD1. The junction had 10 bases not matched to a gene; V was cut back by 4 bases and J by 4 bases. The CDR3 has 15 amino acids. Germline lookup yields CDR1 MGHRA and CDR2 YSYEKL. The CDR3 nucleotides are TGCGCCAGCAGCCTAGGGACAGCCGCTTTTTACGAGCAGTACTTC. Translation: CASSLGTAAFYEQYF.

The genes are TRBV29-1 and TRBJ2-1; 10 nucleotides line up with TRBD2. Trimming removed 0 bases from V and 5 bases from J; junction bases left unmatched: 7. The CDR3 has 16 residues. Germline V gene lookup returns CDR1 SQVTM and CDR2 ANQGSEA. The CDR3 sequence: CSVEDGLADYNNEQFF. Written as DNA, the CDR3 is TGCAGCGTTGAAGATGGACTAGCGGACTACAACAATGAGCAGTTCTTC.

The chain joins TRBV5-8 to TRBJ1-4; 10 positions match TRBD1. The J segment lost 5 bases and the V segment lost 4 bases, leaving 2 bases of the junction unmatched. CDR1 and CDR2 from the germline V gene are SGHTS and YDEGEE. CDR3 length: 14 residues. The CDR3 region has the DNA TGTGCCAGCAGCAGGGGACAGGGGAATGAAAAACTGTTTTTT. Translated: CASSRGQGNEKLFF.

The chain combines TRBV7-9 with TRBJ2-7; 9 bases map to TRBD1. Unmatched junction bases numbered 10, after V lost 7 bases and J lost 6 bases. The CDR3 is 14 residues long. Per germline, CDR1 SEHNR and CDR2 FQNEAQ (reference sequence). CDR3 sequence: CASNPGTGLLEQYF. The CDR3 DNA follows: TGTGCCAGCAACCCCGGGACAGGGCTTCTCGAGCAGTACTTC. Based on the CDR3 plus reference TRBV7-9 and TRBJ2-7, the full variable domain is DTGVSQNPRHKITKRGQNVTFRCDPISEHNRLYWYRQTLGQGPEFLTYFQNEAQLEKSRLLSDRFSAERPKGSFSTLEIQRTEQGDSAMYLCASNPGTGLLEQYFGPGTRLTVT.

V usage is TRBV4-1 and J usage is TRBJ2-5; 10 bases agree with TRBD2. The J call may be wrong; the DNA end is better matched by TRBJ2-7. Germline CDR1 reads MGHRA; CDR2 reads YSYEKL. There are 15 residues in the CDR3. As DNA, the CDR3 is TGCGCCAGCAGCCGAGAAGCGGGAGGGTCCTACGAGCAGTACTTC. Amino acid sequence: CASSREAGGSYEQYF.

V and J are TRBV7-3 and TRBJ2-2, with 8 bases that match TRBD1. The V and J ends lost 5 bases and 2 bases, in that order; junction bases with no gene match: 4. The germline V gene encodes CDR1 SGHTA and CDR2 FQGTGA. The length of the CDR3 is 15 residues. The CDR3 sequence is CASSPTGANTGELFF. As DNA, the CDR3 is TGTGCCAGCAGCCCGACAGGGGCAAACACCGGGGAGCTGTTTTTT.

The rearrangement links TRBV5-1 to TRBJ2-3; D not resolved. Trimming shortened V by 4 bases and J by 2 bases, and 8 bases separated the two germline ends. The CDR3 has 13 residues. Germline CDR1 and CDR2: SGHRS and YFSETQ. This CDR3 is CASSPFVTDTQYF. The CDR3 nucleotides are TGCGCCAGCAGCCCCTTTGTCACAGATACGCAGTATTTT.

CDR3 nucleotides: TGCGCCAGCAGCTTGCTTGGGTGGGGATCGGACACCTACAATGAGCAGTTCTTC. It specifies CASSLLGWGSDTYNEQFF. The genes are TRBV5-1 and TRBJ2-1; D is perhaps TRBD1 (5 bases). Looked up from germline, CDR1 is SGHRS and CDR2 is YFSETQ. V was pared by 1 base and J by 2 bases, with 19 bases between. The CDR3 runs to 18 residues.

The chain employs TRBV28 and TRBJ2-7, with 8 bases identical to TRBD1. Germline V CDR1 and CDR2: MDHEN, SYDVKM. Losses at the gene ends were 5 bases for V and 2 bases for J; bases not matched to a gene: 8. This CDR3 spans 15 amino acids. CDR3 region: CASSPMPGQAYEQYF. CDR3 sequence (DNA): TGTGCCAGCAGTCCGATGCCGGGACAGGCCTACGAGCAGTACTTC.

This chain uses TRBV11-2 with TRBJ1-1, with D unclear. This CDR3 contains 15 residues. V lost 3 bases to trimming and J lost 1 base, with 12 bases between them. The germline CDR1 and CDR2 sequences are SGHAT and FQNNGV. The CDR3 nucleotides are TGTGCCAGCAGCTTCGCGGGTCTAGGGAACACTGAAGCTTTCTTT. Translation: CASSFAGLGNTEAFF.

The chain combines TRBV5-1 with TRBJ2-2; no reliable D call. Germline-derived CDR1 and CDR2 are SGHRS and YFSETQ. The CDR3 runs to 16 residues. Trimming pared 4 bases from V and 1 base from J, leaving 14 bases between. The CDR3 DNA reads as TGCGCCAGCAGCCTATCTCGAAACTTGAACACCGGGGAGCTGTTTTTT. This codes for CASSLSRNLNTGELFF.

The chain links TRBV7-9 to TRBJ2-7; D gene uncertain. V was clipped by 5 bases and J by 2 bases, with 13 bases between them. Germline lookup yields CDR1 SEHNR and CDR2 FQNEAQ (reference sequence). This CDR3 is 14 amino acids long. Here the CDR3 DNA reads TGTGCCAGCAGCGGCCTCGGGTACCCCTACGAGCAGTACTTC. Its translation is CASSGLGYPYEQYF.

About this clone itself: The same CDR3 also results from other DNA sequences found in this sample. The rearrangement links TRBV2 to TRBJ1-1; 12 bases line up with TRBD1. This CDR3 is built from 16 residues. V gave up 2 bases and J gave up 11 bases; unmatched junction bases: 12. Germline lookup yields CDR1 SNHLY and CDR2 FYNNEI. DNA for the CDR3: TGTGCCAGCAGTGAATTTCAAGTGGGGACAGGGGGCGCCGCTTTCTTT. The encoded protein is CASSEFQVGTGGAAFF. The full variable domain, its missing parts supplied by reference TRBV2 and TRBJ1-1, is EPEVTQTPSHQVTQMGQEVILRCVPISNHLYFYWYRQILGQKVEFLVSFYNNEISEKSEIFDDQFSVERPDGSNFTLKIRSTKLEDSAMYFCASSEFQVGTGGAAFFGQGTRLTVV.